What follows describes a single T cell receptor beta chain. Sequencing was performed with immunoSEQ multiplex PCR; in TCRdb, only in-frame clones are kept and a portion is missing. There are 200,000 to 250,000 clones in the sample; roughly 89% occur only once, and more than 12% lies in the top ten. This sample is drawn from a study of blood T cell repertoires in COVID-19. On the study more broadly: From the United States, Italy and Spain came samples of acute and convalescent COVID-19.

Adults between about 18 and 95 years of age took part from 20 to 25 US areas. Allocation to cohorts depended on clinical history reported by the participants. The V and J ends lost 8 bases and 4 bases, in that order; junction bases with no gene match: 10. Germline-derived CDR1 and CDR2 are SGHTA and FQGNSA. This CDR3 has 14 residues. This TCR was recovered from a man aged 30 to 45 who had been exposed to COVID-19. The material sequenced was PBMCs or T cells enriched from blood (not recorded which). This chain uses TRBV7-2 with TRBJ2-5; 7 bases align to TRBD1. The CDR3 DNA reads TGTGCCAGCGGTTCTAACAGGGGTCGAGAGACCCAGTACTTC. This encodes CASGSNRGRETQYF.